This record covers a single T cell receptor beta chain. Libraries were prepared by immunoSEQ multiplex PCR; TCRdb keeps only in-frame clonotypes and omits some of them. The sample shows 370,000 or so clones, roughly 86% of them seen only once. This sample is part of a study of blood T cell repertoires in COVID-19. Germline V lookup: CDR1 SGHRS, CDR2 YFSETQ. V gave up 1 base and J gave up 8 bases, with 13 bases separating them. The CDR3 is 14 amino acids. The sequenced sample consisted of peripheral blood. This sequence joins TRBV5-1 and TRBJ2-1; D gene ambiguous. The TCR comes from a human donor with acute or convalescent COVID-19. The donor label of this sample is uncertain. The CDR3 coding sequence is TGCGCCAGCAGCTTGAACAGTCGGATCTATGAGCAGTTCTTC. This codes for CASSLNSRIYEQFF.